Sequencing of this TCR beta chain was carried out in a study of T cells expressing NK-cell markers. TCRdb derives one entry per CDR3 protein from the 5' RACE reads, leaving out DNA. The data show a few hundred thousand distinct CDR3 sequences, and the top ten clones hold about 0.39%. This CDR3 has 16 residues. Germline V gives CDR1 SGDLS, CDR2 YYNGEE. The sequence came from a young man in good health. Sequenced sample: blood T cells: a sorted CD56 or NKG2C T cell subset, CD4+ or CD8+ T cells, or bulk PBMC T cells (not recorded which). V and J are TRBV9 and TRBJ2-1; TCRdb proposes TRBD1, but this gene call is untestable without DNA. This chain's CDR3 is CAASRGYRAERNEQFF.